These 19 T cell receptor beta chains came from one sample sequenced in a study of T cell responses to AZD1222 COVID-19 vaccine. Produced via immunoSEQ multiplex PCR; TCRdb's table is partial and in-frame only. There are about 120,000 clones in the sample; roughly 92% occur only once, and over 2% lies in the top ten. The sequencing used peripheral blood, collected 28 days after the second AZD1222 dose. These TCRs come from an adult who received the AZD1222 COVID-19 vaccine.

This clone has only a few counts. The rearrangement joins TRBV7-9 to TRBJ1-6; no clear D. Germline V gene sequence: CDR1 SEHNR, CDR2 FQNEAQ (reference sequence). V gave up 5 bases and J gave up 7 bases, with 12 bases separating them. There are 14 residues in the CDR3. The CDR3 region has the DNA TGTGCCAGCAGCCTGGACGGGCGGAATTCACCCCTCCACTTT. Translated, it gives CASSLDGRNSPLHF.

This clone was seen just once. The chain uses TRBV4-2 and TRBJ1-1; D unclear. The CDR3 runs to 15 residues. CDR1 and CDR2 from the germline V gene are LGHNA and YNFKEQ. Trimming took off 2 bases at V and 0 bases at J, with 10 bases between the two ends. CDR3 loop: CASSQTSFMNTEAFF. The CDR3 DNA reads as TGTGCCAGCAGCCAAACGTCCTTCATGAACACTGAAGCTTTCTTT.

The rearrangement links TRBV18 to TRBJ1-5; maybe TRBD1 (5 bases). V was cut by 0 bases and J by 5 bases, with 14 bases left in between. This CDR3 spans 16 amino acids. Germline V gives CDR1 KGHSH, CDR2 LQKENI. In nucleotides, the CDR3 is TGTGCCAGCTCACCACCCCCTCAGGGTGGATATCAGCCCCAGCATTTT. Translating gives CASSPPPQGGYQPQHF.

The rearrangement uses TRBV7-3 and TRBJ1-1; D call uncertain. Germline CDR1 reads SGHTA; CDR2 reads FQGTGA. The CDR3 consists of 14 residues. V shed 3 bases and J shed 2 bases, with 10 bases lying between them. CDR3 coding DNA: TGTGCCAGCAGCTTTGGGTCAGGCAACACTGAAGCTTTCTTT. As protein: CASSFGSGNTEAFF.

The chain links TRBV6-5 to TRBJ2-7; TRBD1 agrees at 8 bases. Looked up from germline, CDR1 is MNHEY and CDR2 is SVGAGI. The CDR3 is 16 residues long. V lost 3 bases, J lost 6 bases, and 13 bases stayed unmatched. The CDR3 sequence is CASSYNPDRGSVEQYF. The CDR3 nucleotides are TGTGCCAGCAGTTATAACCCAGACAGGGGAAGCGTCGAGCAGTACTTC.

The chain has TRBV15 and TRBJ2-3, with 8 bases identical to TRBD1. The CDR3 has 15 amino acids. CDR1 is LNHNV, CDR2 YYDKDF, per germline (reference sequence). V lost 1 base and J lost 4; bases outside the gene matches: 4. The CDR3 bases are TGTGCCACCAGCAGAGTCAGGGGGCCCGCAGATACGCAGTATTTT. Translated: CATSRVRGPADTQYF. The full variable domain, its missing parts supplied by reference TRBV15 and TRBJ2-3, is DAMVIQNPRYQVTQFGKPVTLSCSQTLNHNVMYWYQQKSSQAPKLLFHYYDKDFNNEADTPDNFQSRRPNTSFCFLDIRSPGLGDTAMYLCATSRVRGPADTQYFGPGTRLTVL.

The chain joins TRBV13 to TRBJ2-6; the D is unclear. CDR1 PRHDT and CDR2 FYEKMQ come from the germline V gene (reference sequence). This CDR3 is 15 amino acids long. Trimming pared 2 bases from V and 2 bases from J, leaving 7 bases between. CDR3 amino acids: CASSLWGTGANVLTF. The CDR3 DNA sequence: TGTGCCAGCAGCTTATGGGGAACTGGGGCCAACGTCCTGACTTTC.

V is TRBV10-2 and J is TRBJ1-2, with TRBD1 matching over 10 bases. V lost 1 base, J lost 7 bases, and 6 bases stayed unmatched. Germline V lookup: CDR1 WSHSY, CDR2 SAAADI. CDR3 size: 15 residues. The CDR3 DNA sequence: TGCGCCAGCAGTGAGTTTGGACAGGGGGTGGCTGGCTACACCTTC. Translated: CASSEFGQGVAGYTF.

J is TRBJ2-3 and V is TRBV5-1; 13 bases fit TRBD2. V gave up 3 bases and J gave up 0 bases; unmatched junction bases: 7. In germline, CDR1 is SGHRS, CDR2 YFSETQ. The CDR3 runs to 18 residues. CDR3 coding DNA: TGCGCCAGCAGCTCATCCGGGACTAGCGGGGCCAGCACAGATACGCAGTATTTT. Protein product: CASSSSGTSGASTDTQYF. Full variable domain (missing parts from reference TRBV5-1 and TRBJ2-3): KAGVTQTPRYLIKTRGQQVTLSCSPISGHRSVSWYQQTPGQGLQFLFEYFSETQRNKGNFPGRFSGRQFSNSRSEMNVSTLELGDSALYLCASSSSGTSGASTDTQYFGPGTRLTVL.

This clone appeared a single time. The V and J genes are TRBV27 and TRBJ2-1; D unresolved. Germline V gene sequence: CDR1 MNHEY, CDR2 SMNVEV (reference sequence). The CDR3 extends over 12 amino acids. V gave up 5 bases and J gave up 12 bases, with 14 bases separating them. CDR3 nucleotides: TGTGCCAGCAGTCCACGGGCCCCATGGCAGTTCTTC. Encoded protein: CASSPRAPWQFF.

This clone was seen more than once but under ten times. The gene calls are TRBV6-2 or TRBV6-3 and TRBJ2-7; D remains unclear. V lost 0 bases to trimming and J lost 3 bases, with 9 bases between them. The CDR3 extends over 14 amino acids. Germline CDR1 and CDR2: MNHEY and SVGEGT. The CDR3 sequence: CASSYSTPDYEQYF. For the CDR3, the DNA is TGTGCCAGCAGTTACTCCACTCCCGACTACGAGCAGTACTTC.

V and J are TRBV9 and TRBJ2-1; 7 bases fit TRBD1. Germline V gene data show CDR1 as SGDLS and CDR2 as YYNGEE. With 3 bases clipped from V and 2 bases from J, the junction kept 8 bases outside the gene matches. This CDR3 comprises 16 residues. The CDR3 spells CASSARGDRAYNEQFF. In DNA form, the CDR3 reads TGTGCCAGCAGCGCAAGAGGGGACAGAGCCTACAATGAGCAGTTCTTC.

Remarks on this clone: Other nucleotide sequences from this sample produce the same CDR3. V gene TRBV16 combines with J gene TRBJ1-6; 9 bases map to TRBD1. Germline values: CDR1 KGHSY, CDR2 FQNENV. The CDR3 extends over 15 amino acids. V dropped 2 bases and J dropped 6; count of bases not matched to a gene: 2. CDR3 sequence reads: CASSQGGQGNSPLHF. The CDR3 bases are TGTGCCAGCAGCCAAGGGGGACAGGGTAATTCACCCCTCCACTTT.

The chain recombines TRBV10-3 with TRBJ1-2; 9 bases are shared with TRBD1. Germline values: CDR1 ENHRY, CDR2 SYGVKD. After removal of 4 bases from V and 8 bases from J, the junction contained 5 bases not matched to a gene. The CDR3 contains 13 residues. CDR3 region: CAISADRGDGYTF. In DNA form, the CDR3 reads TGTGCCATCAGTGCGGACAGGGGTGACGGCTACACCTTC.

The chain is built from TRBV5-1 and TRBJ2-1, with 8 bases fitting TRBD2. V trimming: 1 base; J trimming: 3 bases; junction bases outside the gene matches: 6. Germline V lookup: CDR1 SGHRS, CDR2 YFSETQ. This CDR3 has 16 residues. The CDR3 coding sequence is TGCGCCAGCAGCTTGCCCGGGACTAGTGTCTACAATGAGCAGTTCTTC. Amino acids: CASSLPGTSVYNEQFF. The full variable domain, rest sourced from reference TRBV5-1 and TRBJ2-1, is KAGVTQTPRYLIKTRGQQVTLSCSPISGHRSVSWYQQTPGQGLQFLFEYFSETQRNKGNFPGRFSGRQFSNSRSEMNVSTLELGDSALYLCASSLPGTSVYNEQFFGPGTRLTVL.

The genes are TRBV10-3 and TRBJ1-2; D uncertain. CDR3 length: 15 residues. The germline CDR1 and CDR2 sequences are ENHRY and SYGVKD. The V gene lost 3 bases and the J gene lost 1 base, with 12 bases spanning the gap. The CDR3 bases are TGTGCCATCAGTGACCGTCCCGGAGATAACTATGGCTACACCTTC. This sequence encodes CAISDRPGDNYGYTF.

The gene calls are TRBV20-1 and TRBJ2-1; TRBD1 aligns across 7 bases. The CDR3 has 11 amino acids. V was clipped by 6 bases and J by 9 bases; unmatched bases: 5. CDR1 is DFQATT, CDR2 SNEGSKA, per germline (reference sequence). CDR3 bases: TGCAGTGCGACACAGGGGCGTGAGCAGTTCTTC. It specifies CSATQGREQFF.

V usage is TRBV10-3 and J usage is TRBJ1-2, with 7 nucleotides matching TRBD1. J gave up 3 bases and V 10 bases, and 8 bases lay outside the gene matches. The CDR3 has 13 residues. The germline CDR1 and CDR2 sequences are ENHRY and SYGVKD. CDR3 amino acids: CATTPGTDYGYTF. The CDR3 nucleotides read TGTGCCACCACCCCCGGGACAGACTATGGCTACACCTTC.

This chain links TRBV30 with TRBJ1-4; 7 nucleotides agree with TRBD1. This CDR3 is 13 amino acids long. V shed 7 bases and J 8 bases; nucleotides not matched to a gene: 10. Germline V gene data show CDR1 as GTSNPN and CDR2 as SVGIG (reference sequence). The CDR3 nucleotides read TGTGCCTATTACAGGGAAGGGGGCGAAAAACTGTTTTTT. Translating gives CAYYREGGEKLFF.